Shown below are 17 T cell receptor beta chains from a single sample sequenced in a study of blood T cell repertoires in COVID-19. Data came from immunoSEQ multiplex PCR; TCRdb stores just in-frame clones and leaves some out. The sample carries fewer than 90,000 clones, roughly 96% recorded once. The sample consisted of peripheral blood. The receptors come from a human donor with active COVID-19. The donor label of this sample is uncertain.

This clone showed up just once. This chain joins TRBV24-1 and TRBJ2-7; D is ambiguous. CDR3 size: 13 residues. Trimming removed 2 bases from V and 7 bases from J, with 11 bases in between. The V gene's germline CDR1 is KGHDR and CDR2 SFDVKD. The CDR3 nucleotides read TGTGCCACCAGTGATTCCAGGTCCGGTGAGCAGTACTTC. Translated, it gives CATSDSRSGEQYF.

This clone was seen only once. CDR3 DNA sequence: TGTGCCACCAGGCGGGGGGAGACTGAAGCTTTCTTT. Translating it yields CATRRGETEAFF. V usage is TRBV12-3 or TRBV12-4 and J usage is TRBJ1-1; D is perhaps TRBD1 (5 bases). The CDR3 spans 12 residues. Deletions cut 10 bases from V and 5 bases from J, with 14 bases between.

This rearrangement joins TRBV11-3 to TRBJ2-3; D is uncertain. Germline V gene sequence: CDR1 SGHNT, CDR2 YENEEA. The CDR3 consists of 14 residues. V was cut by 0 bases and J by 1 base, with 5 bases left in between. Here the CDR3 reads CASSLDRGTDTQYF. The CDR3 region has the DNA TGTGCCAGCAGCTTAGATCGGGGCACAGATACGCAGTATTTT. Using reference TRBV11-3 and TRBJ2-3 for the parts outside the CDR3, the full variable domain is EAGVVQSPRYKIIEKKQPVAFWCNPISGHNTLYWYLQNLGQGPELLIRYENEEAVDDSQLPKDRFSAERLKGVDSTLKIQPAELGDSAVYLCASSLDRGTDTQYFGPGTRLTVL.

This chain uses TRBV15 with TRBJ1-2; 7 bases fit TRBD1. Germline CDR1 is LNHNV and CDR2 is YYDKDF (reference sequence). The CDR3 contains 14 residues. Trimming removed 7 bases from V and 2 bases from J; junction bases left unmatched: 7. CDR3 in amino acids: CATTRGGGNYGYTF. For the CDR3, the DNA is TGTGCCACCACGAGAGGGGGCGGAAACTATGGCTACACCTTC.

The V gene is TRBV7-8, the J gene TRBJ2-2; 9 bases are a match to TRBD2. The CDR3 spans 16 residues. V gave up 3 bases and J gave up 6 bases; unmatched junction bases: 8. Per germline, CDR1 SGHVS and CDR2 FQNEAQ. CDR3: CASSFGLAGVSGELFF. DNA of the CDR3: TGTGCCAGCAGCTTCGGGTTAGCGGGGGTGTCCGGGGAGCTGTTTTTT.

This clone occurred once. The chain carries TRBV6-1 and TRBJ2-1; TRBD2 aligns across 8 bases. Germline trimming cut 2 bases from V and 9 bases from J; bases unmatched to any gene: 6. The CDR3 runs 14 residues. Germline CDR1 and CDR2: MNHNS and SASEGT. CDR3 bases: TGTGCCAGCAGTGAACTAGCGGGTAGGTCTGAGCAGTTCTTC. Its protein is CASSELAGRSEQFF.

The chain links TRBV3-1 (or the pseudogene TRBV3-2) to TRBJ2-2; 9 bases align to TRBD2. Germline V gene lookup returns CDR1 LGHDT and CDR2 YNNKEL (reference sequence). The CDR3 consists of 15 residues. With 1 base clipped from V and 9 bases from J, the junction kept 6 bases outside the gene matches. CDR3 residues: CASSQGSAGGRELFF. DNA of the CDR3: TGTGCCAGCAGCCAAGGATCAGCGGGGGGCCGGGAGCTGTTTTTT.

The chain uses TRBV27 and TRBJ2-7, with D hard to call. Germline V gives CDR1 MNHEY, CDR2 SMNVEV (reference sequence). The CDR3 is 11 residues long. Trimming left V 6 bases short and J 3 bases short, with 6 bases between. The CDR3: CASSTGYEQYF. In nucleotides, the CDR3 is TGTGCCAGCAGCACGGGCTACGAGCAGTACTTC.

The J gene is TRBJ2-7, the V gene TRBV19, with 12 bases identical to TRBD2. V was clipped by 6 bases and J by 2 bases; unmatched bases: 5. The CDR3 is 15 amino acids. Germline V gene data show CDR1 as LNHDA and CDR2 as SQIVND (reference sequence). CDR3 in DNA: TGTGCCAGTAGCCTGACTAGCGGGAGCCCCTACGAGCAGTACTTC. This codes for CASSLTSGSPYEQYF.

The chain employs TRBV7-8 and TRBJ2-2; 8 bases are shared with TRBD1. The ends lost 1 base at V and 5 bases at J; junction bases unmatched: 3. From germline, CDR1 is SGHVS and CDR2 FQNEAQ. The CDR3 is made up of 15 amino acids. In DNA, the CDR3 is TGTGCCAGCAGCTTAGGGAGGACAGGGACCGGGGAGCTGTTTTTT. It specifies CASSLGRTGTGELFF.

This sequence joins TRBV7-2 and TRBJ2-7; no clear D. The CDR3 extends over 14 amino acids. Germline V gene sequence: CDR1 SGHTA, CDR2 FQGNSA. Trimming stripped 1 base from V and 4 bases from J, with 11 bases between. CDR3 amino acids: CASSLDKSSYEQYF. The CDR3 nucleotides are TGTGCCAGCAGCTTAGATAAGAGTTCTTACGAGCAGTACTTC.

The V and J genes are TRBV19 and TRBJ2-7, with D perhaps TRBD2 (6 bases). Germline V gene data show CDR1 as LNHDA and CDR2 as SQIVND (reference sequence). The V end was cut by 3 bases, the J end by 3 bases, with 9 bases between. The CDR3 runs to 13 residues. The CDR3 DNA is TGTGCCAGTAGTATTGGCGGGGTCTACGAGCAGTACTTC. It codes for CASSIGGVYEQYF. Using reference TRBV19 and TRBJ2-7 for the parts outside the CDR3, the full variable domain is DGGITQSPKYLFRKEGQNVTLSCEQNLNHDAMYWYRQDPGQGLRLIYYSQIVNDFQKGDIAEGYSVSREKKESFPLTVTSAQKNPTAFYLCASSIGGVYEQYFGPGTRLTVT.

The rearrangement uses TRBV7-9 and TRBJ1-2; D unclear. Germline V CDR1 and CDR2: SEHNR, FQNEAQ (reference sequence). CDR3 length equals 14 residues. Trimming removed 0 bases from V and 2 bases from J, with 7 bases in between. CDR3 coding DNA: TGTGCCAGCAGCTTAGCATCGGGGAACTATGGCTACACCTTC. Translation gives CASSLASGNYGYTF.

This chain joins TRBV6-2 or TRBV6-3 and TRBJ2-7; D might be TRBD1 (5 bases). The CDR3 covers 18 residues. The ends were cut back, 2 bases at V and 0 bases at J, with 20 bases in the middle. Germline loops: CDR1 MNHEY, CDR2 SVGEGT. The CDR3 sequence is CASSYQVRPGLSSYEQYF. For the CDR3, the DNA is TGTGCCAGCAGTTACCAAGTTCGCCCAGGGCTAAGCTCCTACGAGCAGTACTTC.

The chain uses TRBV6-5 and TRBJ2-4; no clear D. Germline-derived CDR1 and CDR2 are MNHEY and SVGAGI. The V and J ends lost 5 bases and 7 bases respectively, with 15 bases between them. There are 14 residues in the CDR3. CDR3 sequence (DNA): TGTGCCAGCAGTCGCCCGCAGGTCTCCAACATTCAGTACTTC. It translates to CASSRPQVSNIQYF.

This chain connects TRBV29-1 to TRBJ1-1, with D possibly TRBD1 on 5 matching bases. V was clipped by 1 base and J by 3 bases, with 9 bases between them. The CDR3 covers 13 residues. The germline V gene has CDR1 SQVTM and CDR2 ANQGSEA. The CDR3 DNA sequence: TGCAGCGTTGAAGTGGGCAGGGACACTGAAGCTTTCTTT. This codes for CSVEVGRDTEAFF.

The chain uses TRBV6-5 and TRBJ1-2; perhaps TRBD1 as D (5 bases). CDR1 and CDR2 from the germline V gene are MNHEY and SVGAGI. V was clipped by 2 bases and J by 2 bases, with 9 bases between them. This CDR3 has 14 amino acids. The CDR3, as DNA: TGTGCCAGCAGTTACCCGGACATAAACTATGGCTACACCTTC. Its protein is CASSYPDINYGYTF.